The 4 T cell receptor beta chains below were found in one sample sequenced in a study of persistence of HIV-infected CD4 T cells. These receptors' antigens are unknown. Cells were stimulated nonspecifically with anti-CD3/anti-CD28 magnetic beads. CD4+ T cells upregulating both CD40 ligand and CD69 were sorted as responding cells. Sequencing used immunoSEQ version 4 in survey mode. The repertoire was sequenced with immunoSEQ multiplex PCR; TCRdb's copy has only in-frame clones and lacks some. The sample lists fewer than 45,000 clones, 88% occurring once. The sequences come from CD4+ T cells sorted from PBMCs after roughly 18-hour stimulation, collected from a patient who received antiretroviral therapy. The receptors shown here come from an adult woman with HIV who was CMV-seropositive.

The genes are TRBV5-1 and TRBJ2-2; 8 bases fit TRBD1. J was trimmed by 1 base and V by 4 bases; bases with no gene match: 3. In germline, CDR1 is SGHRS, CDR2 YFSETQ. This CDR3 is built from 15 residues. The CDR3 DNA follows: TGCGCCAGCAGCCCCGGGACAGGGAACACCGGGGAGCTGTTTTTT. This gives the protein CASSPGTGNTGELFF.

This clone was detected once. The rearrangement links TRBV30 to TRBJ1-2; 7 nucleotides agree with TRBD1. CDR3 length: 14 amino acids. Germline-derived CDR1 and CDR2 are GTSNPN and SVGIG (reference sequence). The V and J ends lost 2 bases and 4 bases, in that order; junction bases with no gene match: 7. The chain's CDR3 is CAWSRGTEFYGYTF. The DNA of the CDR3 is TGTGCCTGGAGTAGGGGGACAGAATTCTATGGCTACACCTTC. The variable domain in full, with the rest retrieved from reference TRBV30 and TRBJ1-2, is SQTIHQWPATLVQPVGSPLSLECTVEGTSNPNLYWYRQAAGRGLQLLFYSVGIGQISSEVPQNLSASRPQDRQFILSSKKLLLSDSGFYLCAWSRGTEFYGYTFGSGTRLTVV.

V and J are TRBV5-6 and TRBJ1-1; 7 nucleotides align to TRBD1. The CDR3 runs to 13 residues. V shed 0 bases and J 9 bases; nucleotides not matched to a gene: 5. Germline-derived CDR1 and CDR2 are SGHDT and YYEEEE. CDR3 DNA: TGTGCCAGCAGCTTGGGACAGGGACCCAAAGCTTTCTTT. Translated, it gives CASSLGQGPKAFF.

The gene calls are TRBV30 and TRBJ1-5, with D possibly matching TRBD1 (6 bases). Germline-derived CDR1 and CDR2 are GTSNPN and SVGIG (reference sequence). V dropped 3 bases and J dropped 3 bases, with 9 bases sitting between them. The CDR3 extends over 13 amino acids. The chain's CDR3 is CAWRTGDNQPQHF. The CDR3 nucleotides read TGTGCCTGGAGGACAGGAGACAATCAGCCCCAGCATTTT. The variable domain in full, with the rest retrieved from reference TRBV30 and TRBJ1-5, is SQTIHQWPATLVQPVGSPLSLECTVEGTSNPNLYWYRQAAGRGLQLLFYSVGIGQISSEVPQNLSASRPQDRQFILSSKKLLLSDSGFYLCAWRTGDNQPQHFGDGTRLSIL.